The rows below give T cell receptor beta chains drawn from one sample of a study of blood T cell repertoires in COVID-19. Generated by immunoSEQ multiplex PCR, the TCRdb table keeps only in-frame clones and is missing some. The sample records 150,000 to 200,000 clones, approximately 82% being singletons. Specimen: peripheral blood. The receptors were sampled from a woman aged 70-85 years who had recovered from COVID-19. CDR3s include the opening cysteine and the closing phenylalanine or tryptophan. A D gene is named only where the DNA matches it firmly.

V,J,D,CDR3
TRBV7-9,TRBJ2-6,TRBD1,CASSPPDRRKHSGANVLTF
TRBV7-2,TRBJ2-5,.,CASSLWAGPQETQYF
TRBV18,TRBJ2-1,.,CASSPKAGLSSYNEQFF
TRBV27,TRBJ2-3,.,CASRPRGYF
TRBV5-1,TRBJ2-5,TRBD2,CASSFSGLAALETQYF
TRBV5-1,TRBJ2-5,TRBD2,CASKGLAGQETQYF
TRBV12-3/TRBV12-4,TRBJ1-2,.,CASSSYREGYTF
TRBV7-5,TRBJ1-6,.,CVRSHLLPGQGSSYNSPLHF
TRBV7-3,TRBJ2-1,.,CASSSEGRPHNEQFF
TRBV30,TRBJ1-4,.,CAWSGLEDEKLFF
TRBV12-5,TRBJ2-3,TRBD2,CASGLPRPGRALGGTDTQYF
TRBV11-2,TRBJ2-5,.,CASTLEGPGTQYF
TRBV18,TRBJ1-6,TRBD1,CASSPGQGADSPLHF
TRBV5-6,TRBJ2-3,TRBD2,CASSPLAGADTQYF
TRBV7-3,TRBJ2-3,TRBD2,CASSRGGSGTANTDTQYF
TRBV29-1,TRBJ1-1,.,CSVDHTTDSPPGEAFF
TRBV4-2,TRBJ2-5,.,CASSPGGSGHQETQYF
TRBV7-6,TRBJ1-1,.,CASSPGVRGTEAFF
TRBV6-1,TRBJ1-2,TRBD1,CASSDAPPLQGVGYGYTF
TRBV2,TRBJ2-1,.,CASMDNSYNEQFF
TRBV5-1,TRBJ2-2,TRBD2,CASSPAGAANTGELFF
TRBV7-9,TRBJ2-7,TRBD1,CASSPLRQGAYEQYF
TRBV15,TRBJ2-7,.,CATSRDFPRQDAGQYF
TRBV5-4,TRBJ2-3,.,CASSPGELTDTQYF
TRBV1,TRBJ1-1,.,CTSSQARGTEAFF
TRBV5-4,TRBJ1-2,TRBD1,CASSKLRRTGRDGYTF
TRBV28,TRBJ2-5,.,CASSLIVWGRKETQYF
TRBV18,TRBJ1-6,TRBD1,CASSEGQGINSPLHF
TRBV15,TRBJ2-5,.,CATSRDGSAEKETQYF
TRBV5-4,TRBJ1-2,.,CASSQPPGDYGYTF
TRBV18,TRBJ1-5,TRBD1,CASSPADRAGQPQHF
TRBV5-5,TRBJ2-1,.,CASSLDLGGYNEQFF
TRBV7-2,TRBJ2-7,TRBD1,CASSLGQATYEQYF
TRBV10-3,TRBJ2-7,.,CAISELGGHEQYF
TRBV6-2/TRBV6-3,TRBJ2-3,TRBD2,CASSYPASGSADTQYF
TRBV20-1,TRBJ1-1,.,CSASPRTEAFF
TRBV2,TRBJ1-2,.,CASREGNYGYTF
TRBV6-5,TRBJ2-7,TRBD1,CASSQGAFSYEQYF
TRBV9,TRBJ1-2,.,CASSLAEYGYTF
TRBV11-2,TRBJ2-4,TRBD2,CASSLWGGEGAPF
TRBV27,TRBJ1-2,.,CASSLNQGGEGYGYTF
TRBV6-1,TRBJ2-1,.,CASSEAPGSYNEQFF
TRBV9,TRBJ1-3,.,CASSPRLEGSGNTIYF
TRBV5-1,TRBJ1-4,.,CASSLGDTATNEKLFF
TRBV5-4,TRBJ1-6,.,CASSPTGSKDNSPLHF
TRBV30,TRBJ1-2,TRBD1,CAWSAGTGRGYGYTF